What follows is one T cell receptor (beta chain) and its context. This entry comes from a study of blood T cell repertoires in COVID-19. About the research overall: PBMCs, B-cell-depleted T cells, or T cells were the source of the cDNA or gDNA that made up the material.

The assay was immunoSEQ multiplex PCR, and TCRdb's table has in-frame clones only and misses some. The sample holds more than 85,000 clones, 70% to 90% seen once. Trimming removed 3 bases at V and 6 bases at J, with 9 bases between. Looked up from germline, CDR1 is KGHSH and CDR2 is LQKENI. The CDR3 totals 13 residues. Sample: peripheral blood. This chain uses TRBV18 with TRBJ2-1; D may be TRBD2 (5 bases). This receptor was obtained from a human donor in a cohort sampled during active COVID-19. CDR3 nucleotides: TGTGCCAGCTCACCGCGGACTGCCAATGAGCAGTTCTTC. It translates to CASSPRTANEQFF.